This T cell receptor (beta chain) appears in the sequencing data of a study of blood T cell repertoires in COVID-19. Study-level background: In each case, the material was cDNA or gDNA derived from T cells, B-cell-depleted T cells, or PBMCs.

TCRdb's copy holds only in-frame clones and misses some; the assay was immunoSEQ multiplex PCR. The table records 200,000 or so clones, approximately 85% of them present only once. The germline V and J ends were trimmed by 7 bases and 5 bases, with 10 bases remaining between them. The CDR3 loop spans 12 amino acids. Looked up from germline, CDR1 is KGHDR and CDR2 is SFDVKD. This receptor was obtained from a human donor with active or convalescent COVID-19. The donor label of this sample is uncertain. Sequencing used peripheral blood. V and J are TRBV24-1 and TRBJ2-5; tentatively, D is TRBD1 (5 bases). The CDR3 DNA reads as TGTGCCACCAGCCCAGGGTCTGAGACCCAGTACTTC. The encoded protein is CATSPGSETQYF.